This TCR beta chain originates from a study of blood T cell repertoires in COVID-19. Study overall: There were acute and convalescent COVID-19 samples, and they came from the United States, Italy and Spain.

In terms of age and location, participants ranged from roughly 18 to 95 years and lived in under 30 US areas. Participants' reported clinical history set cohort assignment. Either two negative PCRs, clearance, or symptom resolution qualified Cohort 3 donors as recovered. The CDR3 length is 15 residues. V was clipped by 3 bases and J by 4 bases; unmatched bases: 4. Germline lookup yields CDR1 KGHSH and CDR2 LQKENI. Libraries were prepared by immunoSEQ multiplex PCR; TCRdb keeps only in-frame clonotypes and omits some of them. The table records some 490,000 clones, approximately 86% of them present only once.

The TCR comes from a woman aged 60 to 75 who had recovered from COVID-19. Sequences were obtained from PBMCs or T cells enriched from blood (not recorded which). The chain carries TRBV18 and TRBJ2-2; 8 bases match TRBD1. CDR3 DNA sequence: TGTGCCAGCTCACCGGACAGGGTGGCCACCGGGGAGCTGTTTTTT. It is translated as CASSPDRVATGELFF.